The rows below give T cell receptor beta chains drawn from one sample of a study of shared clonotypes between healthy human individuals. Clones were sequenced by immunoSEQ multiplex PCR, and TCRdb holds only the in-frame ones, with some missing. The sample includes 1 million to 1.2 million clones, 70% to 85% of them seen just once. Material for sequencing was memory CD4+ T cells from PBMCs. These receptors were taken from a man between 18 and 29 years old in good health. Some clones in this sample may be carry-over from other donors' samples. The CDR3 runs from the conserved cysteine through the conserved F or W. D genes are given only for firm matches. Clone sizes are given selectively: once, few, many, or a class where the clone is expanded.

j_call clone_size v_call d_call cdr3_aa cdr3_nt
TRBJ1-2 - TRBV18 - CASSTSAESYTF TGTGCCAGCTCAACCAGCGCGGAAAGCTACACCTTC
TRBJ1-1 - TRBV5-4 - CASSLLQGTDEAFF TGTGCCAGCAGCTTGTTACAGGGAACGGATGAAGCTTTCTTT
TRBJ2-7 - TRBV5-1 - CASSLDRNYYEQYF TGCGCCAGCAGCTTGGACAGAAATTACTACGAGCAGTACTTC
TRBJ1-2 - TRBV10-3 - CASSYTVNYGYTF TGTGCCAGCAGTTACACGGTAAACTATGGCTACACCTTC
TRBJ2-1 few TRBV2 - CASSGRGWNEQFF TGTGCCAGCAGTGGACGGGGGTGGAATGAGCAGTTCTTC
TRBJ2-7 few TRBV5-1 - CASSLTTNSYEQYF TGCGCCAGCAGCTTGACGACGAACTCCTACGAGCAGTACTTC
TRBJ2-3 - TRBV11-2 - CASSFGTSTDTQYF TGTGCCAGCAGCTTTGGAACTAGCACAGATACGCAGTATTTT
TRBJ2-7 - TRBV27 TRBD1 CASTRRQGNYEQYF TGTGCCAGCACAAGACGACAGGGGAACTACGAGCAGTACTTC
TRBJ2-3 - TRBV9 TRBD2 CASSVGVAGASTDTQYF TGTGCCAGCAGCGTAGGAGTAGCGGGAGCTAGCACAGATACGCAGTATTTT
TRBJ2-7 - TRBV5-4 - CASSFGGSPRDEQYF TGTGCCAGCAGCTTTGGGGGGAGTCCCCGGGACGAGCAGTACTTC